These T cell receptor beta chains were read from a single sample in a study of T cell repertoires in cytomegalovirus infection. TCRdb re-derived calls from the reads in MiXCR, one entry per CDR3 protein. Among a few hundred thousand distinct CDR3 sequences, about 17% were seen once, and the ten largest hold less than 50%. Material: CD8+ T cells from PBMCs. The source of these receptors is a human donor in good health (CMV status not recorded). Some clones in this sample may be carry-over from other donors' samples. CDR3s include the opening cysteine and the closing phenylalanine or tryptophan. D genes are given only for firm matches. The size entry is marked missing in some rows and otherwise reads once, few, many or a size class.

j_call d_call v_call clone_size cdr3_nt cdr3_aa
TRBJ2-1 - TRBV6-6 few TGTGCCAGCACCTCCGAGGGGGGGATACTCAATGAGCAGTTCTTC CASTSEGGILNEQFF
TRBJ1-5 TRBD1 TRBV11-2 many TGTGCCAGCAGCTTAGCAGGGGGCGGTCAGCCCCAGCATTTT CASSLAGGGQPQHF
TRBJ2-7 TRBD2 TRBV6-5 - TGTGCCAGCAGGACCGGGACTAGCGACTACGAGCAGTACTTC CASRTGTSDYEQYF
TRBJ1-4 - TRBV5-5 - TGTGCCAGCAGCTTTGCAGGGGATGAAAAACTGTTTTTT CASSFAGDEKLFF
TRBJ1-6 - TRBV6-6 many TGTGCCAGCAGTTTTCCCGGGGCGGGTTCACCCCTCCACTTT CASSFPGAGSPLHF
TRBJ2-1 - TRBV19 few TGTGCCAGTAGCGATACAGACACGGGACTCCACCTTGGTGAGCAGTTCTTC CASSDTDTGLHLGEQFF
TRBJ1-1 - TRBV7-2 many TGTGCCAGCAGCCCCTCGCCTGAAGCTTTCTTT CASSPSPEAFF
TRBJ2-7 - TRBV29-1 - TGCAGCGGTACGACGACCGGCTACGAGCAGTACTTC CSGTTTGYEQYF
TRBJ2-1 - TRBV4-3 - TGCGCCAGCAGCCAAGGGCATCAGGAATCCTACGAGCAGTTCTTC CASSQGHQESYEQFF
TRBJ2-1 - TRBV7-9 - TGTGCCAGCAGATTAGACGGTTACAATGAGCAGTTCTTC CASRLDGYNEQFF
TRBJ2-5 TRBD1 TRBV5-6 - TGTGCCAGCAGCTTTACGACAGGGCGGAAGACCCAGTACTTC CASSFTTGRKTQYF
TRBJ2-2 - TRBV6-5 many TGTGCCAGCAGTTACTCGACACAGCCCGTGGGGCTGTTTTTT CASSYSTQPVGLFF
TRBJ2-2 - TRBV2 few TGTGCCAGCAGTGAAATACGGGGACACACCGGGGAGCTGTTTTTT CASSEIRGHTGELFF
TRBJ2-2 TRBD2 TRBV28 - TGTGCCAGCACGCCGGCGGGGGGGGGTGTCACCGGGGAGCTGTTTTTT CASTPAGGGVTGELFF
TRBJ1-3 - TRBV7-8 many TGTGCCAGCAGCGACCATGCAGGGAGGTCTTGGGGAAACACCATATATTTT CASSDHAGRSWGNTIYF
TRBJ1-2 - TRBV12-5 few TGTGCTAGTGGTTTGGTACAGGCGGAACGGTATGGCTACACCTTC CASGLVQAERYGYTF
TRBJ1-1 - TRBV19 - TGTGCCAGTAGTATAGGAGGAGCGACAGGTCGGAACACTGAAGCTTTCTTT CASSIGGATGRNTEAFF
TRBJ1-1 - TRBV7-8 many TGTGCCAGCAGCTTAGTTACCGGAGAGGGGTTTACTGAAGCTTTCTTT CASSLVTGEGFTEAFF
TRBJ2-5 - TRBV7-6 many TGTGCCAGCAGCTTATACCCCATGGAGACCCAGTACTTC CASSLYPMETQYF
TRBJ1-2 - TRBV24-1 - TGTGCCACCAGTGATTTGTACGTTAACTATGGCTACACCTTC CATSDLYVNYGYTF
TRBJ1-2 - TRBV6-2/TRBV6-3 - TGTGCCAGCAGTAACCGGACAGCCCTGCACGGCTATGGCTACACCTTC CASSNRTALHGYGYTF
TRBJ2-3 - TRBV2 once TGTGCCAGCAGACGGACGTACACAGATACGCAGTATTTT CASRRTYTDTQYF
TRBJ2-7 TRBD1 TRBV28 many TGTGCCAGCATATGGACAGGGTCGAAGGAGCAGTACTTC CASIWTGSKEQYF
TRBJ2-7 - TRBV5-1 - TGCGCCAGCAGCCATACCTACGAGCAGCACTTC CASSHTYEQHF
TRBJ2-7 - TRBV19 many TGTGCCAGTAGTTCCCGCGGGGGGACAGGGTCGGACGAGCAGTACTTC CASSSRGGTGSDEQYF
TRBJ1-1 - TRBV4-1 - TGTGCCAGCAGCCAAGATCCCCACTCCTCTTCTAGGCAGGACACTGAAGCTTTCTTT CASSQDPHSSSRQDTEAFF
TRBJ1-2 - TRBV19 many TGTGCCAGTAGTATAGAAGTCGCCAGGGGCTATGGCTACACCTTC CASSIEVARGYGYTF
TRBJ2-2 - TRBV7-9 - TGTGCCAGCGCAAGAGTGAACACCGGGGAGCTGTTTTTT CASARVNTGELFF